This T cell receptor (beta chain) came from a study of blood T cell dynamics during melanoma immunotherapy. Whole-study context: Patients with metastatic melanoma got pembrolizumab or nivolumab-ipilimumab as first-line care.

In the case of this clone: Its antigen is unidentified.

Germline values: CDR1 DFQATT, CDR2 SNEGSKA (reference sequence). This CDR3 has 10 amino acids. Trimming shortened V by 3 bases and J by 13 bases, and 12 bases separated the two germline ends. Measured with immunoSEQ multiplex PCR; TCRdb has only the in-frame clones, and not every one. The sample consists of several thousand clones, 85% of them appearing once. Study-wide results and limits: Unlike progressors, later disease-control patients had W3 repertoires gaining clonality or diversity. It remained unknown if the driving T cell clones were melanoma-specific.

Time point: week 3, after first cycle of checkpoint inhibitor. Material: blood, obtained from a patient treated with checkpoint blockade. The rearrangement joins TRBV20-1 to TRBJ2-5; D is undetermined. This sequence was found in a human donor with melanoma. DNA for the CDR3: TGCAGTGCTAGCTTGGAAAGGCTGTACTTC. Amino acids: CSASLERLYF.